This T cell receptor beta chain was recorded in a study of shared clonotypes between healthy human individuals. The CDR3 loop spans 16 amino acids. CDR1 and CDR2 (germline): SGHNT, YENEEA. V was shortened by 3 bases and J by 0 bases, with 13 bases between the two germline ends. Measured with immunoSEQ multiplex PCR; TCRdb has only the in-frame clones, and not every one. The sample contains about 2.4 million clones, 93% of which appear only once. The chain couples TRBV11-3 to TRBJ2-3; weak D call: TRBD2 (6 bases). The receptor was derived from a young man in good health. Some clones in this sample may be carry-over from other donors' samples. What was sequenced was naive CD4+ T cells from PBMCs. Subset of the sample: CD45RA+ positively selected. CDR3 in amino acids: CASSFGWDSSTDTQYF. The CDR3 nucleotides are TGTGCCAGCAGCTTCGGTTGGGACTCTAGCACAGATACGCAGTATTTT.